This T cell receptor (beta chain) was captured by sequencing in a study of cytomegalovirus exposure and HLA in healthy donors. Measured with immunoSEQ multiplex PCR; TCRdb has only the in-frame clones, and not every one. The table shows some 130,000 clones, with about 94% occurring only once. Comment on this clone: Its antigen remains unidentified.

V gave up 6 bases and J gave up 6 bases, with 10 bases separating them. The CDR3 sequence is 12 residues long. Germline assignment: CDR1 SGDLS and CDR2 YYNGEE. The study, taken as a whole, reports: A list of 150 to 200 TCR beta chains associated with cytomegalovirus was given.

This receptor was taken from a man between 18 and 35 years old in good health and CMV-seropositive. Sequencing used PBMCs. The gene calls are TRBV9 and TRBJ2-1; tentative D call: TRBD1 (6 bases). The CDR3 sequence: CASNRASNEQFF. The CDR3 bases are TGTGCCAGCAACAGGGCCAGCAATGAGCAGTTCTTC.